This T cell receptor beta chain was recorded in a study of cytomegalovirus exposure and HLA in healthy donors. V dropped 3 bases and J dropped 4; count of bases not matched to a gene: 6. Germline-derived CDR1 and CDR2 are LNHDA and SQIVND (reference sequence). CDR3 length equals 15 residues. The study ran its PCR with 60 Vbeta and 13 Jbeta primers. TCRdb's table, derived via immunoSEQ multiplex PCR, lists solely in-frame clones and lacks some. Here the sample spans around 50,000 clones, roughly 76% being singletons. Study results and caveats: A later analysis found that most CMV-associated TCR beta chains appeared HLA-restricted.

Details on this clone: The antigen is unknown.

The specimen sequenced was PBMCs. The chain uses TRBV19 and TRBJ2-4, with TRBD2 identical over 7 bases. The receptor comes from a man aged 25-40 years in good health and CMV-seronegative. The CDR3 is CASSIFGTKKNIQYF. The CDR3 nucleotides are TGTGCCAGTAGTATCTTTGGGACTAAAAAAAACATTCAGTACTTC.